This T cell receptor beta chain was found in a study of T cell changes during pregnancy in multiple sclerosis (dated by TCRdb to between 2018 and 2021). A note on the overall study: Changes in the T cell repertoire over the course of pregnancy were examined in this study in women with multiple sclerosis.

From a lookup of the germline V gene, CDR1 and CDR2 are SGHVS and FNYEAQ. The CDR3, cysteine through phenylalanine, is 14 amino acids long. Only CDR3 DNA remains: 42 bases, in frame from the first base. Deletion took 2 bases off V and 7 bases off J, with a span of 15 bases between the germline ends. This clone was counted once. Which antigen it targets is not known. One base away there is no much larger clone; base qualities are not given. To prepare the library, the immunoSEQ multiplex PCR assay was applied. TCRdb took this table from immuneACCESS and kept in-frame rearrangements with V and J called. Such tables lack part of the clones; where checked against another copy, unresolved V genes explain under half of the gap, and the rest is unexplained. For this sample there are 90,000 to 100,000 clones; roughly 94% appear just once. Of the sample, roughly 2.3% falls within the top ten clones.

Source: peripheral blood, taken after pregnancy. This sequence was found in a female donor in good health, enrolled as a control in a pregnancy study. The rearrangement joined TRBV7-6 to TRBJ2-7; the D gene is perhaps TRBD1, on 7 matching bases. The DNA is TGTGCCAGCAGCTTATTCTCAGGGGGGAGGGAGCAGTACTTC. Protein translation: CASSLFSGGREQYF. Where the CDR3 stops, the reference TRBV7-6 and TRBJ2-7 genes take over; the full variable domain is GAGVSQSPRYKVTKRGQDVALRCDPISGHVSLYWYRQALGQGPEFLTYFNYEAQQDKSGLPNDRFSAERPEGSISTLTIQRTEQRDSAMYRCASSLFSGGREQYFGPGTRLTVT.